The present T cell receptor (beta chain) was sequenced within a study of cytomegalovirus exposure and HLA in healthy donors. PCR was performed using 60 Vbeta and 13 Jbeta primers. The protocol was immunoSEQ multiplex PCR, while the TCRdb copy is restricted to in-frame clones and leaves out a portion. The data hold more than 85,000 clones, with approximately 57% observed a single time. There are 14 residues in the CDR3. This receptor was taken from a woman younger than 45 in good health and CMV-seronegative. Sequencing input: PBMCs. The rearrangement joins TRBV21-1 to TRBJ2-7; the table names TRBD1, a call not compared with the DNA. TRBV21-1 is noted as a pseudogene. CDR3 sequence (DNA): TGTGCCAGCAGCGACCGGGACAGGTACTACGAGCAGTACTTC. Translated, it gives CASSDRDRYYEQYF.